This T cell receptor (beta chain) came from a study of T cell responses to AZD1222 COVID-19 vaccine. Study-level background: Second-dose schedules of about 4 or about 12 weeks were combined.

Points from the study as a whole: Sampling captured repertoires only after the peak T cell response. Vaccination with two AZD1222 doses was followed by a rise in Spike-specific TCR breadth and depth. Only six people who got AZD1222 tested seropositive at baseline.

The germline V and J ends were trimmed by 2 bases and 5 bases, with 19 bases remaining between them. The CDR3 is 16 amino acids. Germline assignment: CDR1 SGHDT and CDR2 YYEEEE. Details on this clone: No antigen is known for it.

The assay was immunoSEQ multiplex PCR, and TCRdb's table has in-frame clones only and misses some. The sample has 75,000 to 100,000 clones; more than 80% are singletons. Here the sequenced sample was peripheral blood, taken on day 0 of AZD1222 vaccination. The sequence was collected from an adult in good health. The chain employs TRBV5-6 and TRBJ1-1, with a weak D call TRBD1 (6 bases). The CDR3 DNA sequence: TGTGCCAGCAGCTTCAGGGGCGCAGGTTGGGGGACTGAAGCTTTCTTT. It encodes CASSFRGAGWGTEAFF.